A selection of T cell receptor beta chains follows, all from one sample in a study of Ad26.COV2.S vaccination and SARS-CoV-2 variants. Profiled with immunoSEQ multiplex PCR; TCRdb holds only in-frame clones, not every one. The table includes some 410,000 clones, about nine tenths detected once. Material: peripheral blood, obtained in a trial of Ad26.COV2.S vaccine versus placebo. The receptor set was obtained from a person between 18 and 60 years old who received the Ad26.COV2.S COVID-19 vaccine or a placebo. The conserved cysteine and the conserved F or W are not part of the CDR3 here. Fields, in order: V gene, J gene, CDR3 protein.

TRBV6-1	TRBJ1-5	ASSELQLEGNQPQH
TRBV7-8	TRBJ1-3	ASSSGNTIY
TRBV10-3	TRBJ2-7	AIEARDRGHEQY
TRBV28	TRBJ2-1	ASSLFYRGRNEQF
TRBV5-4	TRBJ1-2	ASSFGQQAGYGYT
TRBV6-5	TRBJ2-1	ASNSGNEQF
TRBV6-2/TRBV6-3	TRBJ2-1	ASSYPRTSGGAWNEQF
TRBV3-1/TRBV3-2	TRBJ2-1	ASSLTSGDYNEQF
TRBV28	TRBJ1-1	ASSSWTGSIHTEAF
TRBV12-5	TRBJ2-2	ASGRTGIGTGELF
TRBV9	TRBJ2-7	ASSPGSYEQY
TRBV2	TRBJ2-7	ASSEAVRGPY
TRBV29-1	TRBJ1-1	SVAGTEMLQANTEAF
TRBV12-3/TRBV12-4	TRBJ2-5	ASRRPEGETQY
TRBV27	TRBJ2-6	ASSSRRGTSGANVLT
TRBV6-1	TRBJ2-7	ASSESTIAATYEQY
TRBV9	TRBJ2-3	ASSSGPTDTQY
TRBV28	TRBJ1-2	ASSLRDRIYGYT
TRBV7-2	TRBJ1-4	ASSPLDGAGEKLF
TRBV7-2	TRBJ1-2	ASSFGGQGYGYT
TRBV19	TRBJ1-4	ASRTDRVNEKLF
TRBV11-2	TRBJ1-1	ASSLLGTENTEAF
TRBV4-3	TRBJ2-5	ASSQEVVAGTSRMAQY
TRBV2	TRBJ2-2	ASSVFGTGELF
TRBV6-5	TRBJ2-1	ATGSGGLYNEQF
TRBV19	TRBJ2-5	ASSPRHHKQETQY
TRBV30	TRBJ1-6	AWSVGAGDPLH
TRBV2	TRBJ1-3	ASNLRGGNTIY
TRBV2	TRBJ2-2	ASSGRTGNTGELF
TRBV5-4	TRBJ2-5	ASSLWRNQETQY
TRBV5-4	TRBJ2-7	ASSPTSGGAYEQY
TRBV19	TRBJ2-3	ASSLGQSTDTQY
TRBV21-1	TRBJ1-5	ASSKDGVCLSNQPQH
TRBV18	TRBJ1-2	ASSPDGLGYT
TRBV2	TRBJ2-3	ASTEGTGLDTQY
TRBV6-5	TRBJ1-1	ASRGLGGRNTEAF
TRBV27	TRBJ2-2	ASSLFGQNTGELF
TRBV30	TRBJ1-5	AWSWSGGAFDNQPQH
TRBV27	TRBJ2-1	ASSLGAYNEQF
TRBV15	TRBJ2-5	ATSRDQSGTQY
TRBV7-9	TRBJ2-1	ASSLLGGTPYNEQF
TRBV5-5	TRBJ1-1	ASRLQGVTEAF